Below, 12 T cell receptor beta chains from the same sample are listed, as sequenced in a study of shared clonotypes between healthy human individuals. Assay: immunoSEQ multiplex PCR; the TCRdb copy retains only in-frame clones and omits some. There are fewer than 3 million clones in the sample; around 90% occur only once, and 0.3% to 0.45% lies in the top ten. Material: naive CD4+ T cells from PBMCs. Subset: CD45RA+ positively selected. All receptors derive from a man aged 18 to 30 in good health. Some clones in this sample may be carry-over from other donors' samples.

This clone appeared a single time. The V gene is TRBV10-3, the J gene TRBJ2-7, with D perhaps TRBD1 (5 bases). V lost 6 bases, J lost 4 bases, and 28 bases lay in between. The CDR3 length is 18 residues. Germline V gene lookup returns CDR1 ENHRY and CDR2 SYGVKD. The CDR3 here is CAISVVTGLTPLSYEQYF. The CDR3 DNA sequence: TGTGCCATCAGCGTGGTCACAGGTCTTACCCCATTGTCTTACGAGCAGTACTTC.

The rearrangement uses TRBV19 and TRBJ2-2; TRBD2 matches 10 bases. The J segment lost 5 bases and the V segment lost 1 base, leaving 10 bases of the junction unmatched. Germline loops: CDR1 LNHDA, CDR2 SQIVND (reference sequence). This CDR3 has 18 amino acids. The CDR3 loop reads CASSIVFGSGRRTGELFF. In nucleotides, the CDR3 is TGTGCCAGTAGTATAGTGTTTGGTAGCGGGAGGAGGACCGGGGAGCTGTTTTTT.

The CDR3 loop is CASSPDRADTDTQYF. CDR3 nucleotides: TGCGCCAGCAGCCCGGACAGGGCGGACACAGATACGCAGTATTTT. The J gene is TRBJ2-3, the V gene TRBV5-1; 8 nucleotides agree with TRBD1. Unmatched junction bases numbered 6, after V lost 4 bases and J lost 2 bases. From germline, CDR1 is SGHRS and CDR2 YFSETQ. The CDR3 contains 15 residues.

Only one count was recorded for this clone. CDR3 coding DNA: TGTGCCAGCAGCCGGACCGCCTACGAGCAGTACTTC. This codes for CASSRTAYEQYF. This chain links TRBV7-3 with TRBJ2-7, with D unresolved. V was trimmed by 5 bases and J by 2 bases, leaving 7 bases between them. The germline gives CDR1 SGHTA, CDR2 FQGTGA. This CDR3 region has 12 residues.

The chain is built from TRBV11-3 and TRBJ1-1; perhaps TRBD1 as D (5 bases). V was pared by 4 bases and J by 3 bases, with 9 bases between. The length of the CDR3 is 13 residues. The germline V gene has CDR1 SGHNT and CDR2 YENEEA. The CDR3 spells CASSYQGYTEAFF. In nucleotides, the CDR3 is TGTGCCAGCAGCTACCAGGGTTACACTGAAGCTTTCTTT.

The chain uses TRBV2 and TRBJ2-2; TRBD2 is a possible D gene (6 bases). Germline lookup yields CDR1 SNHLY and CDR2 FYNNEI. This CDR3 is built from 15 residues. The V end lost 2 bases, the J end lost 6 bases, and 13 bases lay between the germline ends. The CDR3 protein is CASSESWEAPGELFF. For the CDR3, the DNA is TGTGCCAGCAGTGAATCGTGGGAGGCCCCCGGGGAGCTGTTTTTT.

V is TRBV21-1 and J is TRBJ2-6; TRBD1, the table's D call, lacks a check against the DNA. TRBV21-1 is given as a pseudogene. The CDR3 is 13 amino acids. This CDR3 reads CASSIVAANVLTF. The CDR3 DNA reads as TGTGCCAGCAGCATCGTGGCGGCCAACGTCCTGACTTTC.

The rearrangement joins TRBV9 to TRBJ2-7; a possible D gene is TRBD1 (5 bases). Trimming left V 0 bases short and J 3 bases short, with 16 bases between. The germline V gene has CDR1 SGDLS and CDR2 YYNGEE. The CDR3 spans 16 residues. The CDR3 reads CASSVAAAGSSYEQYF. CDR3 coding DNA: TGTGCCAGCAGCGTAGCGGCGGCAGGGTCCAGCTACGAGCAGTACTTC.

This clone was seen a few times. The chain links TRBV28 to TRBJ1-1, with a weak D call TRBD1 (5 bases). This CDR3 spans 14 amino acids. Between the trimmed V and J ends, which lost 6 bases and 1 base, there was a span of 12 bases. Per the germline V gene, CDR1 is MDHEN and CDR2 is SYDVKM. DNA for the CDR3: TGTGCCAGCAGCATGGGACGGCGGAACACTGAAGCTTTCTTT. Protein product: CASSMGRRNTEAFF. Looking up the rest from reference TRBV28 and TRBJ1-1 gives the full variable domain: DVKVTQSSRYLVKRTGEKVFLECVQDMDHENMFWYRQDPGLGLRLIYFSYDVKMKEKGDIPEGYSVSREKKERFSLILESASTNQTSMYLCASSMGRRNTEAFFGQGTRLTVV.

Points on this clone: The same CDR3 can be traced to other DNA sequences in this sample. This chain uses TRBV28 with TRBJ2-6; D remains unclear. Per the germline V gene, CDR1 is MDHEN and CDR2 is SYDVKM. The CDR3 sequence is 13 residues long. Trimming removed 8 bases at V and 0 bases at J, with 5 bases between. In DNA form, the CDR3 reads TGTGCCAGCCTGCTCTCTGGGGCCAACGTCCTGACTTTC. Protein sequence: CASLLSGANVLTF.

This chain connects TRBV11-3 to TRBJ2-1, with 10 bases lining up with TRBD1. CDR1 SGHNT and CDR2 YENEEA come from the germline V gene. V lost 5 bases, J lost 7 bases, and 5 bases stayed unmatched. The CDR3 is made up of 14 amino acids. CDR3 coding DNA: TGTGCCAGCAGCCGGGACAGGGGTCTTAATGAGCAGTTCTTC. Its translation is CASSRDRGLNEQFF.

The chain has TRBV7-2 and TRBJ2-1, with TRBD2 identical over 8 bases. The CDR3 extends over 15 amino acids. V lost 1 base, J lost 7 bases, and 6 bases stayed unmatched. Germline lookup yields CDR1 SGHTA and CDR2 FQGNSA. The CDR3 sequence is CASSLDVGTRNEQFF. In DNA form, the CDR3 reads TGTGCCAGCAGCTTAGATGTGGGGACTAGAAATGAGCAGTTCTTC.